These 20 T cell receptor beta chains were all obtained from the same sample, sequenced in a study of T cells after yellow fever vaccination. TCRdb analysed the 5' RACE reads with MiXCR anew, one entry per CDR3 protein. In the table there are some 320,000 distinct CDR3 sequences, over 3.5% of which are singletons. Sequenced here: PBMCs, sampled 15 days after the yellow fever booster vaccination. These receptor sequences come from a young man who received the YFV17D yellow fever vaccine.

This clonotype came up many times. Here the CDR3 DNA reads TGCGCCAGCAGCTTGAGGTCCCCTGTTGAAAAACTGTTTTTT. Protein sequence: CASSLRSPVEKLFF. The chain recombines TRBV5-1 with TRBJ1-4; D is undetermined. V lost 1 base and J 7 bases, leaving 11 bases between the germline ends. Germline lookup yields CDR1 SGHRS and CDR2 YFSETQ. CDR3 length equals 14 residues.

In its sample, this clonotype was seen many times. The gene calls are TRBV6-5 and TRBJ2-1; no definite D call. V gave up 6 bases and J gave up 6 bases, with 9 bases separating them. This CDR3 has 12 residues. CDR1 and CDR2 (germline): MNHEY, SVGAGI. The CDR3 reads CASSPLGNEQFF. The CDR3 DNA follows: TGTGCCAGCAGCCCTTTGGGCAATGAGCAGTTCTTC.

There are many counts of this clonotype. The chain combines TRBV3-1 with TRBJ1-2; D uncertain. The V end lost 4 bases, the J end lost 7 bases, and 16 bases lay between the germline ends. This CDR3 spans 14 amino acids. Germline lookup yields CDR1 LGHDT and CDR2 YNNKEL (reference sequence). CDR3 coding DNA: TGTGCCAGCAGCCGCCGACTTGGCTTTCGTGGCTACACCTTC. This codes for CASSRRLGFRGYTF.

This clonotype showed up just a few times. The V gene is TRBV5-1, the J gene TRBJ2-2; tentatively, D is TRBD1 or TRBD2 (5 bases each). The CDR3 spans 15 residues. CDR1 SGHRS and CDR2 YFSETQ come from the germline V gene. With 5 bases removed from V and 6 bases from J, the gap between germline ends came to 17 bases. CDR3 in amino acids: CASSSRGSDSGELFF. The CDR3 nucleotides are TGCGCCAGCAGTAGTAGGGGATCGGACTCCGGGGAGCTGTTTTTT.

In nucleotides, the CDR3 is TGCAGTGCCGGAGTGGGGTCCCTCACAGATACGCAGTATTTT. This codes for CSAGVGSLTDTQYF. The chain joins TRBV20-1 to TRBJ2-3; no reliable D call. The CDR3 spans 14 residues. The germline CDR1 and CDR2 sequences are DFQATT and SNEGSKA (reference sequence). The V end was cut by 6 bases, the J end by 2 bases, with 15 bases between.

This clonotype was seen a few times. V and J are TRBV3-1 and TRBJ2-7; tentatively, D is TRBD1 (7 bases). Per the germline V gene, CDR1 is LGHDT and CDR2 is YNNKEL (reference sequence). Trimming left V 4 bases short and J 3 bases short, with 13 bases between. The length of the CDR3 is 14 residues. The CDR3 reads CASSRGTANYEQYV. The CDR3 DNA reads as TGTGCCAGCAGCCGCGGGACAGCTAACTACGAGCAGTACGTC.

This clonotype was seen a handful of times. The CDR3 DNA is TGTGCCTCACATGGCTTGAACACTGAAGCTTTCTTT. Protein product: CASHGLNTEAFF. The chain is built from TRBV27 and TRBJ1-1, with D hard to call. The germline gives CDR1 MNHEY, CDR2 SMNVEV (reference sequence). The length of the CDR3 is 12 residues. Between the trimmed V and J ends, which lost 11 bases and 0 bases, there was a span of 10 bases.

The chain uses TRBV7-2 and TRBJ2-3, with TRBD2 as a possible D gene (5 bases). Between the trimmed V and J ends, which lost 2 bases and 1 base, there was a span of 10 bases. This CDR3 comprises 15 residues. The germline CDR1 and CDR2 sequences are SGHTA and FQGNSA. The CDR3 protein is CASSLYRTRTDTQYF. The CDR3 DNA reads as TGTGCCAGCAGCTTATATCGGACTCGCACAGATACGCAGTATTTT.

The chain combines TRBV29-1 with TRBJ1-2; a weak D match, TRBD1 (6 bases). Looked up from germline, CDR1 is SQVTM and CDR2 is ANQGSEA. The V and J ends lost 0 bases and 3 bases respectively, with 11 bases between them. CDR3 length equals 14 residues. The CDR3 loop reads CSVEDERGYYGYTF. CDR3 in DNA: TGCAGCGTTGAAGATGAGAGGGGGTACTATGGCTACACCTTC.

The chain is built from TRBV18 and TRBJ1-3; D is ambiguous. There are 17 residues in the CDR3. Between the trimmed V and J ends, which lost 6 bases and 0 bases, there was a span of 18 bases. Germline V gives CDR1 KGHSH, CDR2 LQKENI. The CDR3 nucleotides are TGTGCCAGCTCCCCGTTACACGAATCGGACTCTGGAAACACCATATATTTT. This codes for CASSPLHESDSGNTIYF.

This clonotype appeared many times. This rearrangement joins TRBV12-3 or TRBV12-4 to TRBJ1-2, with 11 bases identical to TRBD1. The V gene end was trimmed by 6 bases and the J gene end by 5 bases; junction bases not matched to a gene: 11. This CDR3 has 16 amino acids. The CDR3 DNA reads TGTGCCAGCAGCCACGGACCGGGACAGGGGGAGTATGGCTACACCTTC. Protein product: CASSHGPGQGEYGYTF.

A few counts support this clonotype. The chain employs TRBV7-3 and TRBJ1-1, with D perhaps TRBD1 (5 bases). The CDR3 loop spans 14 amino acids. CDR1 SGHTA and CDR2 FQGTGA come from the germline V gene. The germline V and J ends were trimmed by 3 bases and 5 bases, with 13 bases remaining between them. As DNA, the CDR3 is TGTGCCAGCAGCTTGGGCGGGGGATTGACTGAAGCTTTCTTT. This encodes CASSLGGGLTEAFF.

The CDR3 DNA sequence: TGTGCCAGCTCACCACTCAGGTCCTCCTACAATGAGCAGTTCTTC. The encoded protein is CASSPLRSSYNEQFF. The genes are TRBV18 and TRBJ2-1; D gene uncertain. The CDR3 runs to 15 residues. The V gene lost 1 base and the J gene lost 0 bases, with 7 bases spanning the gap. Germline V gene lookup returns CDR1 KGHSH and CDR2 LQKENI.

This clonotype has ten or more counts. V is TRBV29-1 and J is TRBJ2-6; D gene ambiguous. Trimming shortened V by 4 bases and J by 0 bases, and 4 bases separated the two germline ends. The length of the CDR3 is 13 residues. Germline lookup yields CDR1 SQVTM and CDR2 ANQGSEA. This chain's CDR3 is CSVVLSGANVLTF. CDR3 in DNA: TGCAGCGTTGTCCTCTCTGGGGCCAACGTCCTGACTTTC.

This clonotype was seen ten or more times. The DNA for the CDR3 is TGTGCCAGCAGCTTGAACTATGGCTACACCTTC. The encoded protein is CASSLNYGYTF. The chain combines TRBV12-3 or TRBV12-4 with TRBJ1-2; D not resolved. The CDR3 is 11 amino acids. The V end was cut by 6 bases, the J end by 2 bases, with 4 bases between.

The chain recombines TRBV6-6 with TRBJ2-1, with a tentative D call TRBD1 (6 bases). CDR1 and CDR2 (germline): MNHNY, SVGAGI (reference sequence). V was trimmed by 7 bases and J by 9 bases, leaving 31 bases between them. CDR3 length: 18 residues. The CDR3 region is CASTSQGWTTRKESEQFF. The CDR3 DNA is TGTGCCAGCACTTCCCAGGGGTGGACAACCCGAAAGGAGAGTGAGCAGTTCTTC.

This clonotype was seen ten or more times. One end of the junction varies from germline; a read error may be responsible. The gene calls are TRBV5-1 and TRBJ2-5, with D unresolved. CDR3 length equals 13 residues. Looked up from germline, CDR1 is SGHRS and CDR2 is YFSETQ. The CDR3 bases are TGTGCCAGCAGCTTAGGAATCCAAGAGACCCAGTACTTC. Translating it yields CASSLGIQETQYF.

This clonotype was seen a handful of times. This chain links TRBV29-1 with TRBJ1-2; D gene uncertain. This CDR3 has 13 amino acids. V was cut by 1 base and J by 6 bases, with 12 bases left in between. Per germline, CDR1 SQVTM and CDR2 ANQGSEA. The CDR3 DNA is TGCAGCGTTGAAGGCCAGGTAGTACATGGCTACACCTTC. It translates to CSVEGQVVHGYTF.

This clonotype was found a few times. The chain links TRBV6-6 to TRBJ2-3; D remains unclear. Trimming took off 6 bases at V and 4 bases at J, with 8 bases between the two ends. In germline, CDR1 is MNHNY, CDR2 SVGAGI (reference sequence). CDR3 length equals 12 residues. CDR3 region: CASSRNSDTQYF. CDR3 DNA sequence: TGTGCCAGCAGCCGTAATTCAGATACGCAGTATTTT.

V and J are TRBV14 and TRBJ2-7; D may be TRBD1 (6 bases). V was pared by 2 bases and J by 5 bases, with 19 bases between. This CDR3 has 16 amino acids. Germline CDR1 reads SGHDN; CDR2 reads FVKESK. CDR3 DNA: TGTGCCAGCAGCCAAAAAGGGGGAGTGGGAGTCCACGAGCAGTACTTC. Encoded protein: CASSQKGGVGVHEQYF.